Given below is one TCR beta chain in context. Its antigen is unidentified. This specimen comes from a study of beta chain features in type 1 diabetes. Study overall: In age, gender and cell yields, patients were similar to healthy donors. Study-level results: Cells with high TCR expression could be over-represented when cDNA is sequenced. PCR might preferentially amplify shorter templates, equally in patients and controls. Across all four CD4+ subsets, people with type 1 diabetes showed modestly shorter TCRB CDR3s.

Expressed TCRB transcripts were sequenced, since all the RNA that had been isolated was reverse transcribed. TCRdb's copy holds only in-frame clones and misses some; the assay was immunoSEQ multiplex PCR. The data show a few hundred thousand clones, with about 10% seen just once and approximately 0.55% held by the top ten. Using CD45RO/CCR7/CD25/CD127/CD95/CD27, CD4+ naive, central memory, regulatory and stem cell-like memory cells were sorted. The TCR was taken from a man between 25 and 39 years old with type 1 diabetes. Material for sequencing was central memory CD4+ T cells from blood.

This chain's CDR3 is CASSPRGGSDEQYF. The CDR3 DNA follows: TGTGCCAGCAGCCCTCGTGGGGGAAGCGACGAGCAGTACTTC. The chain is built from TRBV7-8 and TRBJ2-7, with D perhaps assigned TRBD1 or TRBD2 (5 bases each). Between the trimmed V and J ends, which lost 5 bases and 5 bases, there was a span of 16 bases. The V gene's germline CDR1 is SGHVS and CDR2 FQNEAQ. The CDR3 is made up of 14 amino acids.